This TCR beta chain was retrieved from a study of control samples from healthy donors and cancer patients. Here immunoSEQ multiplex PCR was the method, and the copy in TCRdb shows in-frame clones only, minus some. The sample records some 98,000 clones, 84% being singletons. The TCR was taken from a man between 65 and 80 years old with lung cancer. Sequenced: PBMCs.

CDR3 region: CASSEGTVDNSPLHF. CDR3 in DNA: TGTGCCAGCAGTGAGGGGACAGTTGATAATTCACCCCTCCACTTT. The chain links TRBV6-1 to TRBJ1-6; 7 nucleotides line up with TRBD1. Germline V CDR1 and CDR2: MNHNS, SASEGT. J was trimmed by 5 bases and V by 3 bases; bases with no gene match: 4. The CDR3 loop spans 15 amino acids.